The 3 T cell receptor beta chains given below trace back to one sample, sequenced in a study of T cell repertoires in cytomegalovirus infection. Their antigens are not known. TCRdb re-called the reads with MiXCR, one entry per CDR3 protein. The repertoire includes roughly 350,000 distinct CDR3 sequences, approximately 30% of them detected once, and approximately 15% sits in the top ten. This specimen was cultured PBMCs, taken from culture after CMV antigen stimulation. The receptors were sampled from a human donor in good health (CMV status not recorded). Some clones in this sample may be carry-over from other donors' samples.

This CDR3 is CASSFQRGHQETQYF. The CDR3 region has the DNA TGTGCCAGCAGCTTCCAGCGGGGGCACCAAGAGACCCAGTACTTC. This rearrangement joins TRBV7-2 to TRBJ2-5, with 8 bases fitting TRBD2. This CDR3 comprises 15 residues. With V trimmed by 3 bases and J by 0 bases, 3 bases remained unmatched. CDR1 is SGHTA and CDR2 is FQGNSA in the germline V gene.

This clonotype appeared a few times. This chain joins TRBV27 and TRBJ2-1; 14 nucleotides match TRBD2. CDR3 length: 18 residues. The junction had 8 bases not matched to a gene; V was cut back by 6 bases and J by 1 base. Looked up from germline, CDR1 is MNHEY and CDR2 is SMNVEV (reference sequence). CDR3 sequence reads: CASSPGLAGGWSYNEQFF. CDR3 nucleotide sequence: TGTGCCAGCAGCCCCGGACTAGCGGGAGGTTGGTCCTACAATGAGCAGTTCTTC.

The rearrangement joins TRBV29-1 to TRBJ2-1; D is tentatively TRBD1 or TRBD2 (5 bases each). The CDR3 has 17 residues. V lost 1 base to trimming and J lost 3 bases, with 19 bases between them. From germline, CDR1 is SQVTM and CDR2 ANQGSEA. CDR3 bases: TGCAGCGTTGAAGGAAAGGTTGGCAGGGACGGCTACAATGAGCAGTTCTTC. Protein product: CSVEGKVGRDGYNEQFF.